This T cell receptor (beta chain) was identified during a study of T-cell memory formation after mild COVID-19. Overall study: TCR clusters were mostly donor specific.

The CDR3 covers 15 residues. Germline V gene data show CDR1 as MNHEY and CDR2 as SVGAGI. V lost 5 bases, J lost 5 bases, and 11 bases stayed unmatched. TCRdb re-called the 5' RACE reads through MiXCR, storing one row per CDR3 protein. The sample lists 540,000 or so distinct CDR3 sequences; about a fifth were seen once. The TCR was taken from an adult woman who had mild COVID-19 (a few samples of this study predate the infection). Cell type and time point are not known. Specimen: PBMCs or a T cell subset sorted from them (not recorded which). The chain uses TRBV6-5 and TRBJ1-2; 7 nucleotides agree with TRBD1. The CDR3 sequence: CASSEGQFTAYGYTF. The CDR3, as DNA: TGTGCCAGCAGTGAGGGACAGTTCACCGCTTATGGCTACACCTTC.